Shown below are 26 T cell receptor beta chains from a single sample sequenced in a study of cytomegalovirus exposure and HLA in healthy donors. PCR was performed using 60 Vbeta and 13 Jbeta primers. TCRdb keeps only in-frame clones here, not all; method: immunoSEQ multiplex PCR. Here the sample spans about 170,000 clones, roughly 85% being singletons. Sequencing was carried out using PBMCs. Receptor source: a male donor in good health and CMV-seronegative.

The CDR3 spells CASSLGGGPSYEQYF. The CDR3 region has the DNA TGTGCCAGCAGCTTAGGAGGCGGCCCCTCCTACGAGCAGTACTTC. The chain couples TRBV11-1 to TRBJ2-7, with D uncertain. The germline V and J ends were trimmed by 1 base and 0 bases, with 10 bases remaining between them. Per the germline V gene, CDR1 is SGHAT and CDR2 is FQDESV (reference sequence). The CDR3 is 15 amino acids.

The chain uses TRBV28 and TRBJ1-5, with 8 nucleotides matching TRBD1. Germline CDR1 and CDR2: MDHEN and SYDVKM. The J segment lost 2 bases and the V segment lost 3 bases, leaving 3 bases of the junction unmatched. The CDR3 consists of 15 residues. The CDR3 sequence: CASSFLQGGNQPQHF. The CDR3 DNA is TGTGCCAGCAGTTTTTTACAGGGGGGCAATCAGCCCCAGCATTTT.

This clone has just a few counts. J is TRBJ2-7 and V is TRBV21-1; the D call TRBD2 from the table was never checked on the DNA. TRBV21-1 is a known pseudogene. This CDR3 region has 14 residues. The CDR3 nucleotides read TGTGCCAGCAGCAAAGCTCCTAGCGTTTACGAGCAGTACTTC. This encodes CASSKAPSVYEQYF.

In its sample, this clone was seen once. The chain recombines TRBV14 with TRBJ2-1; 8 nucleotides align to TRBD2. Germline V gene lookup returns CDR1 SGHDN and CDR2 FVKESK. Germline trimming cut 0 bases from V and 2 bases from J; bases unmatched to any gene: 9. The CDR3 consists of 18 residues. The CDR3 DNA reads as TGTGCCAGCAGCCAAGATCGGGGACGGGAGGGACCCTACAATGAGCAGTTCTTC. Translated, it gives CASSQDRGREGPYNEQFF.

V usage is TRBV7-9 and J usage is TRBJ2-5; D uncertain. V was clipped by 1 base and J by 3 bases, with 3 bases between them. The germline V gene has CDR1 SEHNR and CDR2 FQNEAQ (reference sequence). The CDR3 sequence is 12 residues long. The CDR3 DNA sequence: TGTGCCAGCAGCTTAGTAGAAGAGACCCAGTACTTC. Protein product: CASSLVEETQYF.

This clone was counted once. This chain links TRBV6-4 with TRBJ2-3, with TRBD2 identical over 10 bases. The germline V gene has CDR1 MRHNA and CDR2 SNTAGT. The junction had 4 bases not matched to a gene; V was cut back by 0 bases and J by 4 bases. This CDR3 contains 16 residues. The CDR3, as DNA: TGTGCCAGCAGTGACTCTGAGCGGGAGGGCCCAGATACGCAGTATTTT. It is translated as CASSDSEREGPDTQYF.

This clone occurred once. The chain has TRBV7-9 and TRBJ2-5; 14 bases fit TRBD2. V trimming: 1 base; J trimming: 4 bases; junction bases outside the gene matches: 8. The CDR3 length is 18 residues. CDR1 is SEHNR, CDR2 FQNEAQ, per germline (reference sequence). The CDR3 nucleotides read TGTGCCAGCAGCTTAGGACTAGCGGGAGGGCCAAAGAGAGAGACCCAGTACTTC. This gives the protein CASSLGLAGGPKRETQYF.

This chain links TRBV4-1 with TRBJ2-3; D remains unclear. CDR3 length equals 15 residues. Deletions cut 0 bases from V and 6 bases from J, with 13 bases between. CDR1 is MGHRA, CDR2 YSYEKL, per germline. The DNA of the CDR3 is TGCGCCAGCAGCCAAGATCGGATACTATTGGATACGCAGTATTTT. Translated, it gives CASSQDRILLDTQYF.

The chain joins TRBV6-5 to TRBJ2-7; D possibly corresponds to TRBD2 (6 bases). The CDR3 sequence is 13 residues long. In germline, CDR1 is MNHEY, CDR2 SVGAGI. V was pared by 6 bases and J by 3 bases, with 12 bases between. DNA of the CDR3: TGTGCCAGCAGGGAGGGGTGGAACTACGAGCAGTACTTC. As protein: CASREGWNYEQYF.

This rearrangement joins TRBV7-7 to TRBJ2-1, with D possibly TRBD2 on 6 matching bases. Germline-derived CDR1 and CDR2 are SSHAT and FNYEAQ (reference sequence). The CDR3 runs to 16 residues. V lost 1 base and J lost 4, with 14 bases in between. As DNA, the CDR3 is TGTGCCAGCAGCTTAGATCTGGGCGGGAAATACAATGAGCAGTTCTTC. Translated: CASSLDLGGKYNEQFF.

The V and J genes are TRBV5-1 and TRBJ2-2; D is perhaps TRBD2 (6 bases). Trimming removed 7 bases at V and 0 bases at J, with 10 bases between. In germline, CDR1 is SGHRS, CDR2 YFSETQ. The CDR3 is 14 residues long. The chain's CDR3 is CASVGGTNTGELFF. CDR3 nucleotides: TGCGCCAGCGTAGGAGGGACGAACACCGGGGAGCTGTTTTTT. Supplemented by reference TRBV5-1 and TRBJ2-2, the full variable domain reads KAGVTQTPRYLIKTRGQQVTLSCSPISGHRSVSWYQQTPGQGLQFLFEYFSETQRNKGNFPGRFSGRQFSNSRSEMNVSTLELGDSALYLCASVGGTNTGELFFGEGSRLTVL.

This chain links TRBV10-3 with TRBJ1-2; 10 nucleotides match TRBD1. The CDR3 loop spans 15 amino acids. Germline V CDR1 and CDR2: ENHRY, SYGVKD. V trimming: 0 bases; J trimming: 9 bases; junction bases outside the gene matches: 7. The CDR3 DNA follows: TGTGCCATCAGTGAGTCAGACGGGACAGGGGATAGCTACACCTTC. It is translated as CAISESDGTGDSYTF.

The J gene is TRBJ1-2, the V gene TRBV7-3; D is unclear. Germline CDR1 SGHTA, CDR2 FQGTGA. V was cut by 0 bases and J by 5 bases, with 16 bases left in between. This CDR3 region has 16 residues. The CDR3 DNA reads as TGTGCCAGCAGCTTAACTCCATCCCAAGAGATGTATGGCTACACCTTC. Translated, it gives CASSLTPSQEMYGYTF.

This clone has just one count. This sequence joins TRBV19 and TRBJ2-2; 8 bases map to TRBD1. Unmatched junction bases numbered 10, after V lost 7 bases and J lost 6 bases. The CDR3 is 15 amino acids. CDR1 LNHDA and CDR2 SQIVND come from the germline V gene (reference sequence). The CDR3 coding sequence is TGTGCCAGTACCCTCTCGGACAGGGCCCCCGGGGAGCTGTTTTTT. Encoded protein: CASTLSDRAPGELFF.

The V gene is TRBV19, the J gene TRBJ1-5; 8 bases match TRBD1. Looked up from germline, CDR1 is LNHDA and CDR2 is SQIVND (reference sequence). Losses at the gene ends were 6 bases for V and 4 bases for J; bases not matched to a gene: 8. CDR3 size: 15 residues. The CDR3 is CASRLRQGRNQPQHF. The CDR3 nucleotides read TGTGCCAGTAGACTAAGACAGGGGCGTAATCAGCCCCAGCATTTT.

This chain links TRBV6-1 with TRBJ2-7, with 7 bases that match TRBD1. The CDR3 covers 15 residues. The junction had 8 bases not matched to a gene; V was cut back by 2 bases and J by 4 bases. Germline CDR1 and CDR2: MNHNS and SASEGT. The CDR3 spells CASSEYPDRVYEQYF. The CDR3 coding sequence is TGTGCCAGCAGTGAATACCCCGACAGGGTTTACGAGCAGTACTTC.

The chain carries TRBV9 and TRBJ2-2, with 9 positions matching TRBD2. This CDR3 is 15 amino acids long. V was pared by 0 bases and J by 6 bases, with 3 bases of the junction left unmatched. Looked up from germline, CDR1 is SGDLS and CDR2 is YYNGEE. The chain's CDR3 is CASSVGAGGPGELFF. The CDR3 DNA is TGTGCCAGCAGCGTAGGGGCGGGAGGGCCCGGGGAGCTGTTTTTT.

This clone was counted between two and nine times. This rearrangement joins TRBV6-5 to TRBJ1-1, with 12 nucleotides matching TRBD1. This CDR3 comprises 13 residues. J lost 8 bases, V lost 6 bases, and 4 bases had no gene match. Germline V gene lookup returns CDR1 MNHEY and CDR2 SVGAGI. Written as DNA, the CDR3 is TGTGCCAGCAGCCAGGGACAGGGGGCAGAAGCTTTCTTT. Its protein product is CASSQGQGAEAFF.

The rearrangement uses TRBV6-5 and TRBJ2-3, with D unclear. Germline CDR1 is MNHEY and CDR2 is SVGAGI. CDR3 size: 13 residues. V was trimmed by 4 bases and J by 2 bases, leaving 7 bases between them. The CDR3 is CASSSRYTDTQYF. The CDR3 region has the DNA TGTGCCAGCAGTTCCAGGTACACAGATACGCAGTATTTT.

The CDR3 loop is CASSYRYRNRGTEAFF. CDR3 bases: TGTGCCAGCAGTTACCGGTACAGGAACAGGGGCACTGAAGCTTTCTTT. The genes are TRBV6-6 and TRBJ1-1; 7 positions agree with TRBD1. V trimming: 2 bases; J trimming: 4 bases; junction bases outside the gene matches: 10. Germline CDR1 is MNHNY and CDR2 is SVGAGI (reference sequence). The CDR3 contains 16 residues.

The chain is built from TRBV11-2 and TRBJ2-7, with 7 bases fitting TRBD1. The CDR3 sequence is 15 residues long. J gave up 2 bases and V 5 bases, and 9 bases lay outside the gene matches. Germline assignment: CDR1 SGHAT and CDR2 FQNNGV. The CDR3 DNA follows: TGTGCCAGCAGCCGATCGGGACAGTCTCCCTACGAGCAGTACTTC. The encoded protein is CASSRSGQSPYEQYF.

This chain joins TRBV5-1 and TRBJ1-1; D might be TRBD1 (6 bases). The CDR3 is made up of 15 amino acids. V dropped 0 bases and J dropped 1 base, with 10 bases sitting between them. The germline V gene has CDR1 SGHRS and CDR2 YFSETQ. This CDR3 reads CASSLVGATNTEAFF. In nucleotides, the CDR3 is TGCGCCAGCAGCTTGGTGGGGGCTACGAACACTGAAGCTTTCTTT.

With regard to this clone: The junction does not match germline at one end; this may be a read error. V usage is TRBV30 and J usage is TRBJ2-2; no firm D call. This CDR3 has 16 residues. Germline values: CDR1 GTSNPN, CDR2 SVGIG (reference sequence). The CDR3 is CARSGLLLPNTGELFF. The CDR3 nucleotides read TGTGCCAGGAGTGGTTTATTACTACCGAACACCGGGGAGCTGTTTTTT.

The rearrangement links TRBV7-9 to TRBJ2-1, with 7 nucleotides matching TRBD2. The CDR3 covers 15 residues. V lost 4 bases, J lost 9 bases, and 12 bases stayed unmatched. Germline values: CDR1 SEHNR, CDR2 FQNEAQ (reference sequence). Here the CDR3 reads CASSWAQTSGGEQFF. CDR3 nucleotides: TGTGCCAGCAGCTGGGCCCAAACTTCGGGGGGTGAGCAGTTCTTC.

The chain has TRBV2 and TRBJ2-3; 12 nucleotides align to TRBD2. The J segment lost 1 base and the V segment lost 6 bases, leaving 2 bases of the junction unmatched. The CDR3 length is 15 residues. Germline values: CDR1 SNHLY, CDR2 FYNNEI. For the CDR3, the DNA is TGTGCCAGCAGATGGACTAGCGGGGGCACAGATACGCAGTATTTT. This codes for CASRWTSGGTDTQYF.

This chain joins TRBV6-1 and TRBJ1-5, with unresolved D. This CDR3 is 16 amino acids long. Germline lookup yields CDR1 MNHNS and CDR2 SASEGT. The V end lost 2 bases, the J end lost 2 bases, and 13 bases lay between the germline ends. The CDR3 is CASSESLGLGNQPQHF. The DNA of the CDR3 is TGTGCCAGCAGTGAATCTTTAGGTCTAGGCAATCAGCCCCAGCATTTT.